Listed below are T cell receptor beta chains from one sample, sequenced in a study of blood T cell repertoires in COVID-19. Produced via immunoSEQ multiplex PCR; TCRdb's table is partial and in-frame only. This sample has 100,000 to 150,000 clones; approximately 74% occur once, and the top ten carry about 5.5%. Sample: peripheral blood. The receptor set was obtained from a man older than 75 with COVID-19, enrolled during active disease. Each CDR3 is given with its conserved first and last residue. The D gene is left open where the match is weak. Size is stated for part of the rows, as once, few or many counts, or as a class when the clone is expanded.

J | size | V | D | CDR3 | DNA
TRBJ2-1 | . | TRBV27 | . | CASSFGRNEQFF | TGTGCCAGCAGTTTTGGGAGGAATGAGCAGTTCTTC
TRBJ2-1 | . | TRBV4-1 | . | CASSQGFGYEQFF | TGCGCCAGCAGCCAAGGTTTTGGCTATGAGCAGTTCTTC
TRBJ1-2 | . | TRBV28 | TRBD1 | CASSLWDRGANYGYTF | TGTGCCAGCAGTTTATGGGACAGGGGAGCTAACTATGGCTACACCTTC
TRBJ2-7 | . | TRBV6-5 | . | CASKGGGSDEQYF | TGTGCCAGCAAGGGTGGAGGGAGCGACGAGCAGTACTTC
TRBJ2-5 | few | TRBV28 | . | CASSDIRGQETQYF | TGTGCCAGCAGTGACATCAGGGGCCAAGAGACCCAGTACTTC
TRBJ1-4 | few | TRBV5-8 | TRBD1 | CASSKTQGAAALFF | TGTGCCAGCAGCAAAACACAGGGGGCGGCGGCACTGTTTTTT
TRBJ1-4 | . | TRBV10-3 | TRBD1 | CAISDHGTGPAGEKLFF | TGTGCCATCAGTGATCATGGGACAGGGCCGGCGGGTGAAAAACTGTTTTTT
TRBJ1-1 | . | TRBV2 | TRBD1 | CASQVLQGLEAFF | TGTGCCAGCCAGGTACTACAGGGGCTTGAAGCTTTCTTT
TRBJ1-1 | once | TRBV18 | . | CASSPDSAEAFF | TGTGCCAGCTCACCTGACTCCGCTGAAGCTTTCTTT
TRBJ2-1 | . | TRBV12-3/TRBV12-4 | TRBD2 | CASSLVEAGVQFF | TGTGCCAGCAGTTTAGTTGAAGCGGGAGTCCAGTTCTTC
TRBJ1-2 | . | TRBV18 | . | CASSGTGQTSYGYTF | TGTGCCAGCTCGGGGACGGGACAAACATCCTATGGCTACACCTTC
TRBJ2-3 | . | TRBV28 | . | CASSSPPADTQYF | TGTGCCAGCAGTTCACCGCCGGCAGATACGCAGTATTTT
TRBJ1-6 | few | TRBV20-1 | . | CSASWWGGNSPLHF | TGCAGTGCTAGTTGGTGGGGAGGGAATTCACCCCTCCACTTT
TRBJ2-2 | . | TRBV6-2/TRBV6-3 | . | CASSYNLEDTGELFF | TGTGCCAGCAGTTATAACCTAGAGGACACCGGGGAGCTGTTTTTT
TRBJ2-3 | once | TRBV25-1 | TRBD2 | CASSGTSGGPDTQYF | TGTGCCAGCAGTGGAACTAGCGGGGGTCCGGATACGCAGTATTTT
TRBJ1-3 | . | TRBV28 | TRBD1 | CASSWTGLSGNTIYF | TGTGCCAGCAGCTGGACAGGACTCTCTGGAAACACCATATATTTT
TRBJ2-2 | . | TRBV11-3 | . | CASSPNTGELFF | TGTGCCAGCAGCCCTAACACCGGGGAGCTGTTTTTT